This record covers a single T cell receptor beta chain. This clonotype has more than one count but fewer than ten. Its specific antigen is unknown. Base qualities were left out, and no much larger clone turns up one base away. Including cysteine and phenylalanine, the CDR3 has 17 amino acids. Kept here is only the CDR3 DNA, which spans 51 bases and is read in frame from base 1. The germline V gene (reference sequence) yields MNHEY for CDR1 and SMNVEV for CDR2. V loses 5 bases of germline sequence and J loses 5 bases, and the interval between the two ends is 19 bases. The record originates from a study of regulatory T cells in long-lasting Graves disease (dated by TCRdb to the early 2020s). General notes on the study: Newly diagnosed Graves' disease patients had taken antithyroid drugs for less than 3 months. A total of around 35 samples underwent TCR sequencing, from roughly 13 patients with persistent Graves' disease and roughly 20 patients with newly diagnosed Graves' disease. Persistent Graves' disease patients were compared with newly diagnosed Graves' disease patients by peripheral blood TCR sequencing and RNA sequencing. The study took place in China and was registered as a clinical trial.

Per the publication, the time point label means: newly diagnosed GD, antithyroid drugs for less than 3 months. For both TCR sequencing and RNA sequencing, RNA was extracted from PBMCs in TRIzol. The diagnosis of Graves' disease was made according to American Thyroid Association guidelines. Recruitment of patients was carried out at an endocrinology department in Xi'an, China. Each patient gave roughly 10 milliliters of peripheral blood, collected in an EDTA anticoagulant tube. Ficoll Paque Plus density gradient separation was used to isolate PBMCs, and no further T cell sorting was done. An Agilent 2100 Bioanalyzer and agarose gel were used to assess RNA quality, and a NanoDrop 2000 was used to measure RNA concentration. Study-level results and caveats: Peripheral blood alone was examined, since thyroid tissue, which constituted the primary lesion, could not be accessed. Persistent disease showed preferential use of TRBV28, TRBJ1-2 and TRBJ2-5, whereas newly diagnosed disease favored TRBV20-1 and TRBJ2-1. Compared with newly diagnosed patients, persistent Graves' disease patients had lower TCR Shannon entropy and fewer highly expanded clones, which suggests clonal expansion. The authors acknowledged the small sample size as a limitation that may reduce accuracy. More public clonotypes were shared among persistent patients (roughly 2,900) than among newly diagnosed patients (approximately 1,000). Sequencing and analysis were restricted to the TCR beta chain.

Libraries were prepared through multiplex PCR. Sequenced on an Illumina HiSeq 4000. iRepertoire HTBI primers and Arm-PCR amplification of CDR3 regions were used to construct TCR beta libraries. Before sequencing, the PCR products went through gel purification. On the authors' methods: Gene usage analysis of CDR3 amino acid clonotypes relied on the 60 or so TRBV and around 13 TRBJ segments identified across samples. Filtered high-quality paired reads were merged into contigs using COPE and FqMerger. BLAST was used to align contigs to the IMGT TRBV, TRBD and TRBJ reference genes, and CDR3 was defined following IMGT. Highly expanded clones were defined as clonotypes with a frequency above 0.1%. Shannon entropy served as the measure of repertoire diversity, while the Gini coefficient captured V-J evenness. A clonotype was considered public if more than one individual shared it. TCRdb trimmed public reads at Q25 via fastp, called clones via MiXCR and kept in-frame beta chains. Every CDR3 protein is listed once, alongside the most common genes and DNA of its rows. TCRdb's processing, not the study's, gives the V and J calls here. The sample table holds approximately 540,000 distinct CDR3 sequences, of which around 13% were seen once. The ten biggest clones cover about 8.9% of the sample.

These same data were also listed under a study on T cells in Graves' hyperthyroidism and ophthalmopathy. As noted in the second study: Graves' hyperthyroidism was defined as stable when no progression to ophthalmopathy occurred over 18 months of follow-up. Hyperthyroidism patients were aged 18 to 65 years and newly diagnosed, with disease duration of less than 2 months. Exclusion was applied to patients with uncontrolled infections, other autoimmune diseases, pregnancy or lactation. Clinical symptoms, serum thyroxine and TRAb, thyroid ultrasound, and orbital computed tomography formed the basis for the diagnoses. The first round of RT-PCR for the TCR CDR3 was performed with the HTBI primer set and the Qiagen OneStep RT-PCR kit. Most expanded thyroid clonotypes (frequency above 0.001) were also detected in blood, suggesting blood repertoires may reflect thyroid immune responses. A model built on a 13 V-J signature distinguished ophthalmopathy from stable hyperthyroidism, reaching about 89% sensitivity and 81% to 83% specificity in cross-validation and 80%/75% in testing. In validation, progression to ophthalmopathy was predicted by the model with 70.59% sensitivity and 72% to 85% specificity, a median of approximately 6.5 months before onset. To identify TCR V-J signatures that set the groups apart, the researchers used a discovery cohort of 90 to 100 patients, made up of 40 to 45 with Graves' ophthalmopathy and some 55 with stable Graves' hyperthyroidism. Prospective prediction of ophthalmopathy was tested in an independent validation cohort consisting of some 18 hyperthyroidism patients and around 16 patients who later progressed to ophthalmopathy. The approximately 98 discovery patients were randomly divided into training and test sets at a 7:3 ratio. Thyroid tissue and blood T-cell repertoires from about six Graves' hyperthyroidism patients were also compared in the study. Once sampling was done, hyperthyroidism patients were given methimazole at a starting dose of 30 mg daily, whereas ophthalmopathy patients were given high-dose intravenous methylprednisolone. Libraries were constructed in a second round of multiplex PCR, after which size selection and purification were performed. Libraries were sequenced paired-end with 100 bp reads on an Illumina HiSeq2000. Raw data were processed with SOAPnuke, discarding reads with adapters, uncalled bases, mean Phred below 15, or no exact constant-primer or identifier match. High-quality paired reads were merged with COPE v1.2.5, and unique nucleotide sequences were defined as clonotypes. MiTCR v1.1 was used to align the clonotypes against IMGT TRBV, TRBD and TRBJ reference segments. Analysis was restricted to V-J combinations with a frequency above 0.0001, which covered 98% to 99.2% of repertoires. A TCS score was defined as the ratio of F50 (clonal expansion) to E x V (chaos), with BLOSUM62-based TCRdist applied between CDR3 peptides within each V-J. Welch's t-statistics and random forest reduced around 510 V-J features to roughly 13, which were used in a naive Bayes classifier (R e1071). Sample size was not statistically predetermined, and investigators were not blinded to group allocation. The paper reports TCR Vbeta CDR3 sequencing of approximately 140 peripheral blood samples: around 41 ophthalmopathy, 75 to 80 hyperthyroidism and approximately 17 progressor patients.

This chain joins TRBV27 to TRBJ1-6, with TRBD1 tentatively as D gene (6 bases match). Sequencing used peripheral blood mononuclear cells (PBMCs), obtained at new diagnosis, from a patient treated with antithyroid drugs. This sequence originates from a woman aged 25 to 39 with Graves disease. Donor details come from another sample of the same person, matched by shared clones. The CDR3 protein is CASSLVSGGRHNSPLHF. The DNA is TGTGCCAGCAGTCTCGTTTCCGGGGGGCGACATAATTCACCCCTCCACTTT.